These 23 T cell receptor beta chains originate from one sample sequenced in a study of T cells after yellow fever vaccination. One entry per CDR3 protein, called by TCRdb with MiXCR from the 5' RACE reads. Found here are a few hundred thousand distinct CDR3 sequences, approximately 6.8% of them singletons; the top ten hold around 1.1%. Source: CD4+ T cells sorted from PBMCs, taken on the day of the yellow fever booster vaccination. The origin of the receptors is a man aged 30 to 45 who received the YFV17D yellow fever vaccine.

The DNA of the CDR3 is TGTGCCAGCAGACCTAGCGGGAGCTCCTACAATGAGCAGTTCTTC. Translation: CASRPSGSSYNEQFF. The rearrangement joins TRBV6-2 or TRBV6-3 to TRBJ2-1, with 10 positions matching TRBD2. CDR1 is MNHEY, CDR2 SVGEGT, per germline. The trim removed 6 bases at V and 0 bases at J, leaving 2 bases unmatched. This CDR3 is built from 15 residues.

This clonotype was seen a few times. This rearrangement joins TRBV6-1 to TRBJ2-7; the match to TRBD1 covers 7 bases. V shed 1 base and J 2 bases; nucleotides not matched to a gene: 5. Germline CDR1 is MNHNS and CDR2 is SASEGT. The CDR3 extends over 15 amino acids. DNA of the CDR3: TGTGCCAGCAGTGAAGGGGGACAGCCGGCCTACGAGCAGTACTTC. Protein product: CASSEGGQPAYEQYF.

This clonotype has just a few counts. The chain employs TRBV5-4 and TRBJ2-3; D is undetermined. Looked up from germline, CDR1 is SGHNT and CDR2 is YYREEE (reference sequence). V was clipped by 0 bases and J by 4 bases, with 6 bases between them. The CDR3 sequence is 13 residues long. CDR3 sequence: CASSLDGPDTQYF. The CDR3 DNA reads TGTGCCAGCAGCTTGGACGGTCCAGATACGCAGTATTTT.

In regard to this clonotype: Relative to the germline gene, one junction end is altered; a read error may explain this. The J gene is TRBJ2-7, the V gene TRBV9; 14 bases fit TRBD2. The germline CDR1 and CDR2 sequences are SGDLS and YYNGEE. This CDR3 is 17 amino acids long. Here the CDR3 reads CANSRAGTSGRIYEQYF. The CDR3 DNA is TGTGCCAACAGCAGGGCCGGGACTAGCGGGAGAATCTACGAGCAGTACTTC. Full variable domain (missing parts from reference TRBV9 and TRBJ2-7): DSGVTQTPKHLITATGQRVTLRCSPRSGDLSVYWYQQSLDQGLQFLIQYYNGEERAKGNILERFSAQQFPDLHSELNLSSLELGDSALYFCANSRAGTSGRIYEQYFGPGTRLTVT.

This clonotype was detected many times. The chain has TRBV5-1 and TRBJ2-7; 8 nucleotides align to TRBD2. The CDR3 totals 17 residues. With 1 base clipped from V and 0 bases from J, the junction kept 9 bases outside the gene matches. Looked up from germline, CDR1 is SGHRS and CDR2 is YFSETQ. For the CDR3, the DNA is TGCGCCAGCAGCTTGCAGAATACCGGGACTAGCTCCTACGAGCAGTACTTC. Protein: CASSLQNTGTSSYEQYF.

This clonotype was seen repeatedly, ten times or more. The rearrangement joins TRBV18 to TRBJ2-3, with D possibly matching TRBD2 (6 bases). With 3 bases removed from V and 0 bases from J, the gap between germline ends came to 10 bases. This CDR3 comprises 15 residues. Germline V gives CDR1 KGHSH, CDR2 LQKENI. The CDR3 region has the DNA TGTGCCAGCTCACCTATCGCGGGGAGCACAGATACGCAGTATTTT. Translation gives CASSPIAGSTDTQYF.

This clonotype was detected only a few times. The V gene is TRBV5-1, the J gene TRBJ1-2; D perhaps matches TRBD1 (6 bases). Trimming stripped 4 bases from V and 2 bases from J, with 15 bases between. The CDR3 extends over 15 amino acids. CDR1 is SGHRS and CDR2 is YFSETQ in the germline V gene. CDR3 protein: CASSQLTGSNYGYTF. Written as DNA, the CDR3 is TGCGCCAGCAGCCAACTTACAGGGTCCAACTATGGCTACACCTTC.

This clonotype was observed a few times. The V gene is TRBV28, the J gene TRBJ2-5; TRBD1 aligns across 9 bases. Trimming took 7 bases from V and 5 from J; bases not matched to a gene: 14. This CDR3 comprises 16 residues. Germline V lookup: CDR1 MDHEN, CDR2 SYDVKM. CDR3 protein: CASTQPGQGVGETQYF. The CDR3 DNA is TGTGCCAGCACTCAACCGGGACAGGGTGTCGGGGAGACCCAGTACTTC. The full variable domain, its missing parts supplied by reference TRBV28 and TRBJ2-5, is DVKVTQSSRYLVKRTGEKVFLECVQDMDHENMFWYRQDPGLGLRLIYFSYDVKMKEKGDIPEGYSVSREKKERFSLILESASTNQTSMYLCASTQPGQGVGETQYFGPGTRLLVL.

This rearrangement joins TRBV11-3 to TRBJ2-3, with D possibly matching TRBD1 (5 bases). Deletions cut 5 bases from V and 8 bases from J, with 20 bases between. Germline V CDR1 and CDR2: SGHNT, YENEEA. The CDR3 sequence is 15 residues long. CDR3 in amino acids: CASSPQGPGQGTQYF. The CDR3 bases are TGTGCCAGCAGCCCCCAGGGTCCCGGGCAGGGTACGCAGTATTTT.

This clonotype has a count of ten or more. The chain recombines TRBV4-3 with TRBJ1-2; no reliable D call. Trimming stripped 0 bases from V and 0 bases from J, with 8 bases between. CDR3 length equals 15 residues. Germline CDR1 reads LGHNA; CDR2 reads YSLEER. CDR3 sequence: CASSQEESPNYGYTF. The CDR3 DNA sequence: TGCGCCAGCAGCCAAGAGGAAAGTCCTAACTATGGCTACACCTTC.

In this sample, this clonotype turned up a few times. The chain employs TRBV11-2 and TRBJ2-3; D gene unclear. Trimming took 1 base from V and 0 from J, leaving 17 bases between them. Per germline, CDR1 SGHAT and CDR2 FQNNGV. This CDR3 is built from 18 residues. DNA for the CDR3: TGTGCCAGCAGCTTAGTCACCCGCCGATTGTCTAGCACAGATACGCAGTATTTT. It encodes CASSLVTRRLSSTDTQYF. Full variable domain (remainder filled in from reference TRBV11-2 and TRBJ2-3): EAGVAQSPRYKIIEKRQSVAFWCNPISGHATLYWYQQILGQGPKLLIQFQNNGVVDDSQLPKDRFSAERLKGVDSTLKIQPAKLEDSAVYLCASSLVTRRLSSTDTQYFGPGTRLTVL.

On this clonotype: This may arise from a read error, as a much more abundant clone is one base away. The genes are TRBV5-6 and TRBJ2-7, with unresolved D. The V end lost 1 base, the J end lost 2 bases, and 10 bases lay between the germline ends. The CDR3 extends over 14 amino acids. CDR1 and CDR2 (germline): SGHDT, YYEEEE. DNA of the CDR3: TGTGCCAGCAGCTTGCACAGCCTTCCCTACGAGCAGTACTTC. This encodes CASSLHSLPYEQYF.

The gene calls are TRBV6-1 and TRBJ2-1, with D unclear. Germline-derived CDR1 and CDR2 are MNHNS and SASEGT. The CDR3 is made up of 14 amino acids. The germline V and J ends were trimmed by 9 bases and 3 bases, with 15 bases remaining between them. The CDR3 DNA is TGTGCCAGTAGGCGAACGGAGAACTACAATGAGCAGTTCTTC. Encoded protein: CASRRTENYNEQFF.

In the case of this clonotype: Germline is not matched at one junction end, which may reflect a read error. DNA for the CDR3: TGTGCCAGCAGTGCAGGACAGCAAAGACTAAACACTAAAGCTTTCTTT. Its translation: CASSAGQQRLNTKAFF. The chain employs TRBV12-3 or TRBV12-4 and TRBJ1-1; D perhaps matches TRBD1 (6 bases). This CDR3 has 16 residues.

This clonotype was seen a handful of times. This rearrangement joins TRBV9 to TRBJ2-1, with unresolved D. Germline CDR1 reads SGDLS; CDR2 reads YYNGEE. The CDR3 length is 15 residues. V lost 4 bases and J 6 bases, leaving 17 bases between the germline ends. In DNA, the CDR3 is TGTGCCAGCAGCCCTTCCGGGCGGCGGTTCAATGAGCAGTTCTTC. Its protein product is CASSPSGRRFNEQFF.

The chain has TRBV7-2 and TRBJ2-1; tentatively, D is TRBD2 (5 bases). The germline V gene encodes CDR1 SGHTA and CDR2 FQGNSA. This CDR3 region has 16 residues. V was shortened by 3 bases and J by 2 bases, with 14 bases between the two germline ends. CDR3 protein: CASSLLSAGAYNEQFF. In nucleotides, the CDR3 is TGTGCCAGCAGCTTGCTTTCGGCGGGTGCCTACAATGAGCAGTTCTTC.

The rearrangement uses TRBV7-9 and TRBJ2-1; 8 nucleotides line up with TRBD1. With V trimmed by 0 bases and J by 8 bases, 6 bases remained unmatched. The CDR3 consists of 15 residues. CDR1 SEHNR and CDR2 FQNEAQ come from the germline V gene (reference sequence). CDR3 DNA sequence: TGTGCCAGCAGCTTAGCGTACAGGGGGGACGATGAGCAGTTCTTC. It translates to CASSLAYRGDDEQFF.

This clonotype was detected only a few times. The CDR3 loop reads CASSLHLATTTDTQYF. DNA for the CDR3: TGTGCCAGCAGCTTACACCTAGCGACCACCACAGATACGCAGTATTTT. V is TRBV7-2 and J is TRBJ2-3, with D maybe TRBD2 (6 bases). V was shortened by 2 bases and J by 2 bases, with 14 bases between the two germline ends. CDR3 length equals 16 residues. Germline CDR1 and CDR2: SGHTA and FQGNSA.

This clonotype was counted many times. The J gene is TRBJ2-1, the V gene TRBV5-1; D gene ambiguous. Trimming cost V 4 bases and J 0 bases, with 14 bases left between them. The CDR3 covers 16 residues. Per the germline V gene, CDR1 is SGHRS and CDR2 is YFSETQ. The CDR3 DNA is TGCGCCAGCAGCCCGGTCGCACAGAGCTCCTACAATGAGCAGTTCTTC. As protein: CASSPVAQSSYNEQFF.

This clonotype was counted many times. The CDR3 spells CASSLEAGRNEQFF. The CDR3, as DNA: TGTGCCAGCAGCTTAGAGGCGGGGCGCAATGAGCAGTTCTTC. This sequence joins TRBV11-3 and TRBJ2-1; TRBD2 might be the D (6 bases). Germline V gene data show CDR1 as SGHNT and CDR2 as YENEEA. The CDR3 length is 14 residues. V was shortened by 0 bases and J by 6 bases, with 9 bases between the two germline ends.

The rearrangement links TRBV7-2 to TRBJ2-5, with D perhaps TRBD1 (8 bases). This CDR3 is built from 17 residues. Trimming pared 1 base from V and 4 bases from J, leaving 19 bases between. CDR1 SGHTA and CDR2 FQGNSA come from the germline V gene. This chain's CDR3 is CASSLGINHRGGETQYF. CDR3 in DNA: TGTGCCAGCAGCTTAGGCATCAACCACAGGGGGGGAGAGACCCAGTACTTC.

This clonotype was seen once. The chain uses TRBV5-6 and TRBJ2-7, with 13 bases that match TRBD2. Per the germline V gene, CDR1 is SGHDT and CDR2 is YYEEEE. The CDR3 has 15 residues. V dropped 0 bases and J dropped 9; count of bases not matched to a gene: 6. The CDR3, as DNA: TGTGCCAGCAGCTTGGAGACTAGCGGGGGGATCGGGCAGTACTTC. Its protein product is CASSLETSGGIGQYF.

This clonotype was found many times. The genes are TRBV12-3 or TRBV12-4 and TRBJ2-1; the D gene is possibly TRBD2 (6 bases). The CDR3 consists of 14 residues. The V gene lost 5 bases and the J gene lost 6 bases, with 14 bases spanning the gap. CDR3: CASSLTIAVNEQFF. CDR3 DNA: TGTGCCAGCAGTCTAACCATAGCGGTCAATGAGCAGTTCTTC.